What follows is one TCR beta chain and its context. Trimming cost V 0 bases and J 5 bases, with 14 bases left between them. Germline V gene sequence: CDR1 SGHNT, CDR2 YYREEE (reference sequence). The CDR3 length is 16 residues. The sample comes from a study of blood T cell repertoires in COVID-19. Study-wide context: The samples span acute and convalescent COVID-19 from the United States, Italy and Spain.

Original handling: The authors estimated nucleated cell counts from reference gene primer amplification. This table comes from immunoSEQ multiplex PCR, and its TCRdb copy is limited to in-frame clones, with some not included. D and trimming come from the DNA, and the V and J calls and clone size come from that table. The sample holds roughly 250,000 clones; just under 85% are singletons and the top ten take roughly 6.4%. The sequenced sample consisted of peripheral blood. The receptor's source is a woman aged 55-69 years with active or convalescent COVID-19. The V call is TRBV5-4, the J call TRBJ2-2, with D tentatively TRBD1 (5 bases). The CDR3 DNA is TGTGCCAGCAGCTTGGCTCCAGGGCCCGGGACCGGGGAGCTGTTTTTT. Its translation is CASSLAPGPGTGELFF.